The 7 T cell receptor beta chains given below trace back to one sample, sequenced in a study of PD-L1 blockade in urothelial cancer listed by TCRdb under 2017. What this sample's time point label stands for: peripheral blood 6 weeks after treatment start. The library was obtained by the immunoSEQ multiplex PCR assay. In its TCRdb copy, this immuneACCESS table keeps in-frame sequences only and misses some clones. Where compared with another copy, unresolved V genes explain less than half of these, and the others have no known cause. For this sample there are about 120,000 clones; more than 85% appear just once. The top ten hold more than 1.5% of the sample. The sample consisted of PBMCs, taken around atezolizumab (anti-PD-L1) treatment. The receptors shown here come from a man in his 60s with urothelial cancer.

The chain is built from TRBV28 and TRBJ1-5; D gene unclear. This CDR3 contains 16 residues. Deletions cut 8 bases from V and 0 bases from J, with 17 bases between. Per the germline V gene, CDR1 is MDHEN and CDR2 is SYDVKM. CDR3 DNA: TGTGCCAGCCACCAGGCGAGTTTTGATAGCAATCAGCCCCAGCATTTT. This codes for CASHQASFDSNQPQHF.

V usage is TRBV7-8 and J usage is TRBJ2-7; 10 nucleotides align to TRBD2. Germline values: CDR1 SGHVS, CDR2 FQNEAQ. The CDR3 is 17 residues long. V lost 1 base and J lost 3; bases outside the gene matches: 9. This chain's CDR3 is CASSLGGLAPPFYEQYF. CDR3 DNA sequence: TGTGCCAGCAGCTTAGGGGGACTAGCGCCTCCATTCTACGAGCAGTACTTC.

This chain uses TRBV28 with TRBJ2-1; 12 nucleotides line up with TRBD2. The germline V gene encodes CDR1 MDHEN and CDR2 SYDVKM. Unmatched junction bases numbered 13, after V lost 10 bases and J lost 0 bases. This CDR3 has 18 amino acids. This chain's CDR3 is CAITTSGSPGSSYNEQFF. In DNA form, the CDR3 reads TGTGCCATTACGACTAGCGGGAGCCCAGGGAGCTCCTACAATGAGCAGTTCTTC.

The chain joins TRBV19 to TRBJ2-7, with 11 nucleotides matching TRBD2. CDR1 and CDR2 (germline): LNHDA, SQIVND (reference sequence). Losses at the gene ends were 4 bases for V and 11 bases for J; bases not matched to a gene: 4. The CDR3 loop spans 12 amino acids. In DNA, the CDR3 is TGTGCCAGTAGTACCACTAGCGGGAGCAAGTACTTC. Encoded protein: CASSTTSGSKYF.

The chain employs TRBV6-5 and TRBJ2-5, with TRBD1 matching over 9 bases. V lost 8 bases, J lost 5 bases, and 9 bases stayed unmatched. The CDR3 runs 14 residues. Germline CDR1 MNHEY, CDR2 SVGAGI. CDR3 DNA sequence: TGTGCCAGCCGATCCACAGGGGGCTATGAGACCCAGTACTTC. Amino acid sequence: CASRSTGGYETQYF.

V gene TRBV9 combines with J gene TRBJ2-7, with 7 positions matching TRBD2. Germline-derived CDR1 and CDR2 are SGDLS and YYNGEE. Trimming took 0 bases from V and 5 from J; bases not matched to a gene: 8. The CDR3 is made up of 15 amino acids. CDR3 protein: CASSVEGGSGDEQYF. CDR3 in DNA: TGTGCCAGCAGCGTAGAGGGCGGGAGCGGGGACGAGCAGTACTTC.

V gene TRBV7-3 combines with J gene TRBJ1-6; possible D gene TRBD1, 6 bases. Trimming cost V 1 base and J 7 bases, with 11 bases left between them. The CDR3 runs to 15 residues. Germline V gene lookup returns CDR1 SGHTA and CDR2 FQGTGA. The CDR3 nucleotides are TGTGCCAGCAGCTTAATGGGCAGGGGAAATTCACCCCTCCACTTT. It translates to CASSLMGRGNSPLHF.